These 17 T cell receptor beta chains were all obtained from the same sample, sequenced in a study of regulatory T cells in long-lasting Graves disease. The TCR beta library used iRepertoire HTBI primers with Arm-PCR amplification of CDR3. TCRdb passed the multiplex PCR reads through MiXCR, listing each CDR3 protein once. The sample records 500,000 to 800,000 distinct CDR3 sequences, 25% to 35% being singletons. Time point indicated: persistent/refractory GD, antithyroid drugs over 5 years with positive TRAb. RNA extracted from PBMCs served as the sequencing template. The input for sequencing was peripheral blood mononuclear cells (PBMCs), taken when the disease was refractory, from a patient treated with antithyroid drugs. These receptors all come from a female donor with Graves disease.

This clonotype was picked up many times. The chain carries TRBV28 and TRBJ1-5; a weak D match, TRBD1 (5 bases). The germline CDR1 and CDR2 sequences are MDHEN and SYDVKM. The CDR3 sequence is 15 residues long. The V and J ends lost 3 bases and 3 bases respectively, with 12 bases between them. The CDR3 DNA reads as TGTGCCAGCAGTTTGGGAGGGACCCCCAATCAGCCCCAGCATTTT. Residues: CASSLGGTPNQPQHF.

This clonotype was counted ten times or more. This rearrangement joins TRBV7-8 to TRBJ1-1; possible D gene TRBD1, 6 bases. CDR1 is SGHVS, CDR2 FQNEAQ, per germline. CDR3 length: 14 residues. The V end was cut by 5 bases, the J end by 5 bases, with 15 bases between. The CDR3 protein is CASSVQGFRTEAFF. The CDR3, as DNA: TGTGCCAGCAGCGTACAGGGATTTAGGACTGAAGCTTTCTTT. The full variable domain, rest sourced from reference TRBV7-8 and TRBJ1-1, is GAGVSQSPRYKVAKRGQDVALRCDPISGHVSLFWYQQALGQGPEFLTYFQNEAQLDKSGLPSDRFFAERPEGSVSTLKIQRTQQEDSAVYLCASSVQGFRTEAFFGQGTRLTVV.

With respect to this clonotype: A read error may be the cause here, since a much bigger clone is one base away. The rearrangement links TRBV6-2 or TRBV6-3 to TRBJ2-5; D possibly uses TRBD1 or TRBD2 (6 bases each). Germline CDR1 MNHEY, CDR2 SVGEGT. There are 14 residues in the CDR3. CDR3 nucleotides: TGTGCCAGCAATTACGGGGGCCTCCAAGAGACCCAGTACTTC. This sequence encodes CASNYGGLQETQYF.

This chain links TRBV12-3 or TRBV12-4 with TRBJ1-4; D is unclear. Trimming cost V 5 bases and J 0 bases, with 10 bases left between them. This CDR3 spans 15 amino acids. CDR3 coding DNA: TGTGCCAGCAGTAAACACCGTGCAACTAATGAAAAACTGTTTTTT. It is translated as CASSKHRATNEKLFF.

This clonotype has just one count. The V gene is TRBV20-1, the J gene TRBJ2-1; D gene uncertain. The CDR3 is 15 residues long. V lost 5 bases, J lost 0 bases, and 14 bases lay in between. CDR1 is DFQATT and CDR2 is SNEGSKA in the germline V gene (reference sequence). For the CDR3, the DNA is TGCAGTGCTCGAGCCCGTTATCGCTCCTACAATGAGCAGTTCTTC. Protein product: CSARARYRSYNEQFF.

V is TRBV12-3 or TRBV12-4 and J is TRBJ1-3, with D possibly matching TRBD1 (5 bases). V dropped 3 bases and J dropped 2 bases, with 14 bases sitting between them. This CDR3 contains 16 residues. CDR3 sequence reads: CASSLARGGTGNTIYF. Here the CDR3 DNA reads TGTGCCAGCAGTTTGGCCCGGGGGGGGACTGGAAACACCATATATTTT.

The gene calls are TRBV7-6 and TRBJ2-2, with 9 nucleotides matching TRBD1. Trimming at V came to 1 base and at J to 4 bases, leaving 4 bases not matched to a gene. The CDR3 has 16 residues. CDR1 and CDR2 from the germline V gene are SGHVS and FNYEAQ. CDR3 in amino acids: CASSLVSTGGTGELFF. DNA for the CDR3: TGTGCCAGCAGCTTAGTATCGACAGGGGGCACCGGGGAGCTGTTTTTT. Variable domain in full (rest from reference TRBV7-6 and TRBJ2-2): GAGVSQSPRYKVTKRGQDVALRCDPISGHVSLYWYRQALGQGPEFLTYFNYEAQQDKSGLPNDRFSAERPEGSISTLTIQRTEQRDSAMYRCASSLVSTGGTGELFFGEGSRLTVL.

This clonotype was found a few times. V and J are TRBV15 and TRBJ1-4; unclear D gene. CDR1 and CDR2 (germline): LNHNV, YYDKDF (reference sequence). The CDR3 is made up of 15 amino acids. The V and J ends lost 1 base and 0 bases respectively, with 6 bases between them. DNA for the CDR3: TGTGCCACCAGCAGAGTGGGATCAACTAATGAAAAACTGTTTTTT. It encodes CATSRVGSTNEKLFF.

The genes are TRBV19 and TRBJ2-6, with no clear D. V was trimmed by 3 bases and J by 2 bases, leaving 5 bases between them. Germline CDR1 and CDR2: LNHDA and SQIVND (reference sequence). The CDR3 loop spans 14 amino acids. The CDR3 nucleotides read TGTGCCAGTAGTATCACGGCTGGGGCCAACGTCCTGACTTTC. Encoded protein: CASSITAGANVLTF.

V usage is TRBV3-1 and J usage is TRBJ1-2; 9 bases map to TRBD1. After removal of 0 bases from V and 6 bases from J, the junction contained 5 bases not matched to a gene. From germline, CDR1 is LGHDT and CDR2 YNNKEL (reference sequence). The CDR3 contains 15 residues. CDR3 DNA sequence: TGTGCCAGCAGCCAAGATCAAGGACAGGGGAATGGCTACACCTTC. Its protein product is CASSQDQGQGNGYTF.

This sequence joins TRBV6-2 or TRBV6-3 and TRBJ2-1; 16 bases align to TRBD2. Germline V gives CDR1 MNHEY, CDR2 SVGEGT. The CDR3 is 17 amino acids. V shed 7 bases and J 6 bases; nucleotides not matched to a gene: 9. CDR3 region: CASTIPGLAGGVNEQFF. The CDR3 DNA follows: TGTGCCAGCACCATTCCGGGACTAGCGGGAGGGGTCAATGAGCAGTTCTTC.

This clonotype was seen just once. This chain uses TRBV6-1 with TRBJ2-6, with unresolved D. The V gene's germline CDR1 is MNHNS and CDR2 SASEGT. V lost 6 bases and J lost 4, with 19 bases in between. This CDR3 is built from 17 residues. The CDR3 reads CASRTRTGFEGANVLTF. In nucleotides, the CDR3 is TGTGCCAGCAGAACCAGGACCGGTTTTGAAGGGGCCAACGTCCTGACTTTC.

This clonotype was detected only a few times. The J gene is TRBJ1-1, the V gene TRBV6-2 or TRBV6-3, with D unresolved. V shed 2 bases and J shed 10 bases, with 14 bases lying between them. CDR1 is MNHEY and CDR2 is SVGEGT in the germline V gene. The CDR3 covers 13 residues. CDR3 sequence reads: CASSYVPGGPAFF. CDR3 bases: TGTGCCAGCAGTTACGTCCCTGGCGGGCCAGCTTTCTTT.

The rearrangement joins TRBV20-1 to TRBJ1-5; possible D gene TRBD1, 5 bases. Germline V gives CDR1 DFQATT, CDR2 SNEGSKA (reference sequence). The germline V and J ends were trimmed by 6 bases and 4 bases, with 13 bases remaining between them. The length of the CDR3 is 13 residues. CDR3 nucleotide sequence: TGCAGTGCCCTCGACAGTTTAAATCAGCCCCAGCATTTT. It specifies CSALDSLNQPQHF.

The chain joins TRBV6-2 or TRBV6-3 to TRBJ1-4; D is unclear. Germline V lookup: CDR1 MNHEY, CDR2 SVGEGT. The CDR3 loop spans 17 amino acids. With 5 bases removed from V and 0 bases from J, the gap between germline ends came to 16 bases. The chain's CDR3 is CASSEAAGRATNEKLFF. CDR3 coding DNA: TGTGCCAGCAGTGAAGCCGCGGGGAGGGCAACTAATGAAAAACTGTTTTTT.

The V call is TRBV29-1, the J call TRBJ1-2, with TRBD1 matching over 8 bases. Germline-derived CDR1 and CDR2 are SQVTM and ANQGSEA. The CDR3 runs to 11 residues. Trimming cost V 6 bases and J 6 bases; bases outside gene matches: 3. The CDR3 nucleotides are TGCAGCGTCAAGACAGGGGATGGCTACACCTTC. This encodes CSVKTGDGYTF. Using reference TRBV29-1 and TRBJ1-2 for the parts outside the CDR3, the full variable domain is SAVISQKPSRDICQRGTSLTIQCQVDSQVTMMFWYRQQPGQSLTLIATANQGSEATYESGFVIDKFPISRPNLTFSTLTVSNMSPEDSSIYLCSVKTGDGYTFGSGTRLTVV.

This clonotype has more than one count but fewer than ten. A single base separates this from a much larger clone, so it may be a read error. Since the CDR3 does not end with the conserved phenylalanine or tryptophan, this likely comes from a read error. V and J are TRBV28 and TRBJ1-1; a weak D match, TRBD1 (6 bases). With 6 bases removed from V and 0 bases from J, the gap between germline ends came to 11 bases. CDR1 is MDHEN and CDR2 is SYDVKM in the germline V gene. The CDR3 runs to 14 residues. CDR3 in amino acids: CASSPTGMNTEAFL. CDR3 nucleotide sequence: TGTGCCAGCAGCCCAACAGGGATGAACACTGAAGCTTTCCTT.